The 12 T cell receptor beta chains listed next were all sequenced from one sample in a study of control samples from healthy donors and cancer patients. The table came from immunoSEQ multiplex PCR; TCRdb's copy has only in-frame clones and leaves some out. Found here are about 150,000 clones, about 93% of them singletons; the top ten hold around 2.2%. Sequencing was performed on blood. These receptors were collected from a middle-aged man in good health.

The CDR3 spells CASSLENSGANVLTF. Written as DNA, the CDR3 is TGTGCCAGCAGTTTAGAGAACTCTGGGGCCAACGTCCTGACTTTC. This rearrangement joins TRBV27 to TRBJ2-6; D not certain. The V end was cut by 2 bases, the J end by 0 bases, with 5 bases between. The CDR3 consists of 15 residues. Germline-derived CDR1 and CDR2 are MNHEY and SMNVEV (reference sequence).

The J gene is TRBJ2-7, the V gene TRBV14, with TRBD2 matching 13 bases. Trimming took 6 bases from V and 1 from J; bases not matched to a gene: 3. The CDR3 covers 15 residues. Germline V gene lookup returns CDR1 SGHDN and CDR2 FVKESK. CDR3 region: CASSWTSGGSYEQYF. CDR3 nucleotides: TGTGCCAGCAGTTGGACTAGCGGGGGATCCTACGAGCAGTACTTC.

The chain uses TRBV28 and TRBJ1-2; no clear D. CDR1 MDHEN and CDR2 SYDVKM come from the germline V gene. The CDR3 loop spans 11 amino acids. V lost 7 bases, J lost 1 base, and 4 bases lay in between. The CDR3 sequence is CASKDNYGYTF. The CDR3 DNA reads TGTGCCAGCAAAGATAACTATGGCTACACCTTC.

V gene TRBV2 combines with J gene TRBJ2-2, with 7 bases lining up with TRBD2. Germline V gene sequence: CDR1 SNHLY, CDR2 FYNNEI. CDR3 length: 15 amino acids. The V segment lost 0 bases and the J segment 6 bases; nucleotides outside the gene matches: 4. In DNA, the CDR3 is TGTGCCAGCAGTGAAGCGGGCGGGAGACCCGGGGAGCTGTTTTTT. It yields the protein CASSEAGGRPGELFF.

The chain employs TRBV9 and TRBJ1-4, with D tentatively TRBD1 (5 bases). Looked up from germline, CDR1 is SGDLS and CDR2 is YYNGEE. The CDR3 runs 16 residues. V was cut by 3 bases and J by 8 bases, with 20 bases left in between. The CDR3 region is CASSGGTQGLREKLFF. CDR3 nucleotides: TGTGCCAGCAGCGGTGGGACCCAAGGTTTACGGGAAAAACTGTTTTTT. The whole variable domain, filled in from reference TRBV9 and TRBJ1-4, reads DSGVTQTPKHLITATGQRVTLRCSPRSGDLSVYWYQQSLDQGLQFLIQYYNGEERAKGNILERFSAQQFPDLHSELNLSSLELGDSALYFCASSGGTQGLREKLFFGSGTQLSVL.

This clone was observed a single time. The V and J genes are TRBV5-8 and TRBJ2-2; possibly TRBD1 for D (5 bases). The V gene's germline CDR1 is SGHTS and CDR2 YDEGEE. CDR3 length equals 15 residues. The V gene lost 4 bases and the J gene lost 0 bases, with 10 bases spanning the gap. The CDR3 coding sequence is TGTGCCAGCAGCCTAAGGACACCGAACACCGGGGAGCTGTTTTTT. This codes for CASSLRTPNTGELFF. The complete variable domain, with remaining parts taken from reference TRBV5-8 and TRBJ2-2, reads EAGVTQSPTHLIKTRGQQATLRCSPISGHTSVYWYQQALGLGLQFLLWYDEGEERNRGNFPPRFSGRQFPNYSSELNVNALELEDSALYLCASSLRTPNTGELFFGEGSRLTVL.

The chain uses TRBV27 and TRBJ2-7; no definite D call. The CDR3 is 12 amino acids. CDR1 is MNHEY and CDR2 is SMNVEV in the germline V gene (reference sequence). V was cut by 2 bases and J by 4 bases, with 6 bases left in between. The CDR3 here is CASSLNRYEQYF. The CDR3 nucleotides read TGTGCCAGCAGTTTAAATAGGTACGAGCAGTACTTC.

The chain uses TRBV5-1 and TRBJ1-2, with no clear D. The V gene's germline CDR1 is SGHRS and CDR2 YFSETQ. V was trimmed by 4 bases and J by 5 bases, leaving 21 bases between them. The CDR3 extends over 16 amino acids. The CDR3 DNA follows: TGCGCCAGCAGCCCGGACCCGGCCGGTGGACGGTATGGCTACACCTTC. Protein sequence: CASSPDPAGGRYGYTF.

This clone showed up just once. The chain couples TRBV19 to TRBJ2-1; 14 bases match TRBD2. CDR1 and CDR2 (germline): LNHDA, SQIVND (reference sequence). The ends lost 5 bases at V and 6 bases at J; junction bases unmatched: 6. The CDR3 is 16 amino acids. The CDR3 nucleotides are TGTGCCAGTAGTTTCCGGACTAGCGGGAGGATCAATGAGCAGTTCTTC. Amino acids: CASSFRTSGRINEQFF.

V gene TRBV11-3 combines with J gene TRBJ2-5; 9 nucleotides match TRBD2. The V and J ends lost 5 bases and 2 bases, in that order; junction bases with no gene match: 6. The germline gives CDR1 SGHNT, CDR2 YENEEA. The CDR3 loop spans 15 amino acids. Written as DNA, the CDR3 is TGTGCCAGCAGCGGACAGACTAGCGGACAAGAGACCCAGTACTTC. Translation gives CASSGQTSGQETQYF.

The gene calls are TRBV2 and TRBJ2-7; D gene unclear. The V end was cut by 6 bases, the J end by 0 bases, with 18 bases between. This CDR3 region has 16 residues. Per germline, CDR1 SNHLY and CDR2 FYNNEI. The CDR3 spells CASSDQLSASSYEQYF. The CDR3 nucleotides read TGTGCCAGCAGCGACCAACTAAGCGCTAGCTCCTACGAGCAGTACTTC.

This clone was observed once. J is TRBJ2-3 and V is TRBV15; D remains unclear. This CDR3 comprises 16 residues. From germline, CDR1 is LNHNV and CDR2 YYDKDF (reference sequence). Trimming removed 5 bases from V and 4 bases from J, with 19 bases in between. CDR3: CATSQKWLGSADTQYF. CDR3 DNA sequence: TGTGCCACCAGCCAAAAGTGGCTGGGGTCGGCAGATACGCAGTATTTT.